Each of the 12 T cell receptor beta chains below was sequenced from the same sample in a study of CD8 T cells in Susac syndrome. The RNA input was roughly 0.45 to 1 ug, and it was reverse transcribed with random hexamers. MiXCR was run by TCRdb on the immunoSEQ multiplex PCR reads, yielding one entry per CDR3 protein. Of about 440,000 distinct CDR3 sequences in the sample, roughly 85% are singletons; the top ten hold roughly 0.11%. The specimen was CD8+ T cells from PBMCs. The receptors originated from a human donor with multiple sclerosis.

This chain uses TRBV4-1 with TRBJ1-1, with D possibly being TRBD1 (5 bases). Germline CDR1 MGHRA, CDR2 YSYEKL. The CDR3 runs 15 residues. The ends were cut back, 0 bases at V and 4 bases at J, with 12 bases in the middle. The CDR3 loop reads CASSQEHPGSTEAFF. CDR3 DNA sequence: TGCGCCAGCAGCCAAGAACATCCAGGGAGCACTGAAGCTTTCTTT.

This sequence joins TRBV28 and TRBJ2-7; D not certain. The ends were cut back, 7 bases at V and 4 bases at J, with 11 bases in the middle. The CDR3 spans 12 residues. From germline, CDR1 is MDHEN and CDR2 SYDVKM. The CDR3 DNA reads TGTGCCAGCACCCCGGACGGGTACGAGCAGTACTTC. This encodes CASTPDGYEQYF.

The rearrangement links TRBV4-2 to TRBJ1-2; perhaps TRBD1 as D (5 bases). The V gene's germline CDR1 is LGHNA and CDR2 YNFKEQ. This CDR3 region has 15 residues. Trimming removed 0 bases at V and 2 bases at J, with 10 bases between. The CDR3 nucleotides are TGTGCCAGCAGCCAAGAGACAGAAGACAACTATGGCTACACCTTC. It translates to CASSQETEDNYGYTF.

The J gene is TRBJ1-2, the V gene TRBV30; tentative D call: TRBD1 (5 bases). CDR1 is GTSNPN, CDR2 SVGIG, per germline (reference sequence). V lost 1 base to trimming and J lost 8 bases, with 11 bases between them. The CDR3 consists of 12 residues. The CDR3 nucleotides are TGTGCCTGGAGTGCTCAGGGAAAGGGCTACACCTTC. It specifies CAWSAQGKGYTF.

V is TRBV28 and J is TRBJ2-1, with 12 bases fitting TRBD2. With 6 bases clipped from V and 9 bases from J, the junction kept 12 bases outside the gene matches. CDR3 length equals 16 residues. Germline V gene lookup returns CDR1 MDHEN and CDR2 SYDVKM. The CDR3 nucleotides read TGTGCCAGCAGCGACCCGGGACTAGCGGGTTCTGGTGAGCAGTTCTTC. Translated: CASSDPGLAGSGEQFF.

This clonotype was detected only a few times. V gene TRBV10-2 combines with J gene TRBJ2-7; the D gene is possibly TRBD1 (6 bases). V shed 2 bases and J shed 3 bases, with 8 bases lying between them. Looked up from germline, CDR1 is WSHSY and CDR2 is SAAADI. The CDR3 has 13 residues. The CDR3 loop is CASSENRVYEQYF. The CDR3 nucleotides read TGCGCCAGCAGTGAGAACAGGGTCTACGAGCAGTACTTC.

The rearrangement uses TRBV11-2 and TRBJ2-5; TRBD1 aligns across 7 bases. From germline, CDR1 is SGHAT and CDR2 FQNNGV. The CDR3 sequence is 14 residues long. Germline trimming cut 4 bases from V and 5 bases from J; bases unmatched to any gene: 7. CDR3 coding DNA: TGTGCCAGCAGCTCCCTAGGGGGCTGGGAGACCCAGTACTTC. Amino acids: CASSSLGGWETQYF. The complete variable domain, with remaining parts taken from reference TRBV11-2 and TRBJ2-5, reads EAGVAQSPRYKIIEKRQSVAFWCNPISGHATLYWYQQILGQGPKLLIQFQNNGVVDDSQLPKDRFSAERLKGVDSTLKIQPAKLEDSAVYLCASSSLGGWETQYFGPGTRLLVL.

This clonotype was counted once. The CDR3 reads CASLRQGAGNTEAFF. DNA for the CDR3: TGTGCTAGTTTAAGACAGGGGGCGGGTAACACTGAAGCTTTCTTT. The chain combines TRBV12-5 with TRBJ1-1; 10 bases agree with TRBD1. Germline assignment: CDR1 LGHNT and CDR2 FRNRAP. After removal of 8 bases from V and 2 bases from J, the junction contained 8 bases not matched to a gene. This CDR3 comprises 15 residues.

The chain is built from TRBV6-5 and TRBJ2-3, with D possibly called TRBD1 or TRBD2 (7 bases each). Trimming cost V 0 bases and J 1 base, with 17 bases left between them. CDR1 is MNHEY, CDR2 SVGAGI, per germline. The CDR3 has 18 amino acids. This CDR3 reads CASSYSAGGARGTDTQYF. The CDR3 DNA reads TGTGCCAGCAGTTACTCGGCAGGGGGGGCCCGGGGCACAGATACGCAGTATTTT.

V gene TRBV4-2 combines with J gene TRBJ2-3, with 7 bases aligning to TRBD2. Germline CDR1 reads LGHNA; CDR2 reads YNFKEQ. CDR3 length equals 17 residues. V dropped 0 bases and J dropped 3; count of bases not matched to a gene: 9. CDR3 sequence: CASSQEGAREGTDTQYF. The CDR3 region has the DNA TGTGCCAGCAGCCAAGAAGGGGCCAGGGAGGGGACAGATACGCAGTATTTT.

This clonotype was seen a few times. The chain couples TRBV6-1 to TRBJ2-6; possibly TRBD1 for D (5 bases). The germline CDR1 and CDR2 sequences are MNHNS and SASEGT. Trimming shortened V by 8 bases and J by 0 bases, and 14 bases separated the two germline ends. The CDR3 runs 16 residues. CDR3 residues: CASWGRVSSGANVLTF. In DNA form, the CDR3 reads TGTGCCAGCTGGGGCAGAGTGAGCTCTGGGGCCAACGTCCTGACTTTC.

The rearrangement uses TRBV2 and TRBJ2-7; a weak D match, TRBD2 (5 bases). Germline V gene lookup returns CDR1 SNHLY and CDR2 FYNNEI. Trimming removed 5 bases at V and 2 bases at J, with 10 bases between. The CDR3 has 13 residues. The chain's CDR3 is CASSRTPTYEQYF. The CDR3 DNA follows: TGTGCCAGCAGTCGGACTCCTACCTACGAGCAGTACTTC.